Following are 30 T cell receptor beta chains from one sample sequenced in a study of cytomegalovirus exposure and HLA in healthy donors. A multiplex PCR was run with 60 Vbeta primers and 13 Jbeta primers. Repertoires were generated with immunoSEQ multiplex PCR, while TCRdb's copy carries only in-frame clones and drops some. This sample carries around 100,000 clones, about 80% of them seen once, and the ten largest clones take approximately 5%. The sample consisted of PBMCs. All receptors come from a woman aged 18-29 years in good health and CMV-seropositive.

The gene calls are TRBV6-1 and TRBJ2-3; TRBD2 agrees at 9 bases. The germline V gene encodes CDR1 MNHNS and CDR2 SASEGT. This CDR3 is 15 amino acids long. Trimming took 7 bases from V and 8 from J; bases not matched to a gene: 13. The CDR3 DNA sequence: TGTGCCAGCACCACAGCTAGCGGGAAGGGGGTTACGCAGTATTTT. Protein sequence: CASTTASGKGVTQYF.

The J gene is TRBJ2-4, the V gene TRBV27; D is unclear. The CDR3 contains 13 residues. Trimming removed 6 bases at V and 7 bases at J, with 13 bases between. Germline CDR1 and CDR2: MNHEY and SMNVEV (reference sequence). In DNA form, the CDR3 reads TGTGCCAGCAGCCCCGGGTCAGAGAACATTCAGTACTTC. Its protein is CASSPGSENIQYF.

V is TRBV7-3 and J is TRBJ1-4; D uncertain. The CDR3 runs to 13 residues. V was pared by 5 bases and J by 7 bases, with 11 bases between. Germline V gene sequence: CDR1 SGHTA, CDR2 FQGTGA. In nucleotides, the CDR3 is TGTGCCAGCAGCCCACGGCTAGGTGAAAAACTGTTTTTT. Protein product: CASSPRLGEKLFF. The entire variable domain, with the rest obtained from reference TRBV7-3 and TRBJ1-4, is as follows: GAGVSQTPSNKVTEKGKYVELRCDPISGHTALYWYRQSLGQGPEFLIYFQGTGAADDSGLPNDRFFAVRPEGSVSTLKIQRTERGDSAVYLCASSPRLGEKLFFGSGTQLSVL.

The chain employs TRBV11-3 and TRBJ1-1; D remains unclear. The germline gives CDR1 SGHNT, CDR2 YENEEA. The CDR3 sequence is 13 residues long. V was clipped by 5 bases and J by 6 bases, with 13 bases between them. Here the CDR3 reads CASSDDTGPEAFF. CDR3 nucleotide sequence: TGTGCCAGCAGCGACGATACGGGTCCTGAAGCTTTCTTT.

V is TRBV2 and J is TRBJ1-1; 7 bases match TRBD1. This CDR3 contains 13 residues. Per germline, CDR1 SNHLY and CDR2 FYNNEI. Germline trimming cut 10 bases from V and 6 bases from J; bases unmatched to any gene: 11. CDR3 residues: CAIDREEDAEAFF. CDR3 DNA sequence: TGTGCCATCGACAGGGAAGAAGACGCTGAAGCTTTCTTT.

V is TRBV10-3 and J is TRBJ1-5; weak D call: TRBD1 (5 bases). This CDR3 comprises 14 residues. Germline V lookup: CDR1 ENHRY, CDR2 SYGVKD. V dropped 6 bases and J dropped 5 bases, with 14 bases sitting between them. CDR3 nucleotide sequence: TGTGCCATCAGCGACCTGGGAGGGGATCAGCCCCAGCATTTT. Translated, it gives CAISDLGGDQPQHF.

This clone showed up just a few times. The chain uses TRBV28 and TRBJ1-3; 7 bases map to TRBD1. The CDR3 loop spans 15 amino acids. CDR1 is MDHEN and CDR2 is SYDVKM in the germline V gene. V dropped 5 bases and J dropped 1; count of bases not matched to a gene: 5. CDR3 bases: TGTGCCAGCAGTCCCGACAGGGTTTCTGGAAACACCATATATTTT. This translates into CASSPDRVSGNTIYF.

The V and J genes are TRBV7-3 and TRBJ2-1; 8 bases are shared with TRBD2. V gave up 4 bases and J gave up 6 bases; unmatched junction bases: 11. Germline lookup yields CDR1 SGHTA and CDR2 FQGTGA. The CDR3 spans 16 residues. The CDR3 reads CASSSVAGFGSNEQFF. The DNA of the CDR3 is TGTGCCAGCAGCTCCGTAGCGGGATTCGGAAGCAATGAGCAGTTCTTC.

The chain carries TRBV10-3 and TRBJ2-3; D gene ambiguous. The CDR3 is 10 residues long. Trimming pared 8 bases from V and 6 bases from J, leaving 6 bases between. CDR1 and CDR2 from the germline V gene are ENHRY and SYGVKD. The CDR3 DNA is TGTGCCATCGGGCCGGATACGCAGTATTTT. Protein sequence: CAIGPDTQYF.

The CDR3 spells CASSPTGVGSPLHF. DNA of the CDR3: TGTGCCAGCAGCCCAACAGGGGTAGGGTCACCCCTCCACTTT. The chain employs TRBV27 and TRBJ1-6, with TRBD1 matching 7 bases. The ends lost 6 bases at V and 10 bases at J; junction bases unmatched: 9. The CDR3 consists of 14 residues. The germline V gene has CDR1 MNHEY and CDR2 SMNVEV (reference sequence).

This rearrangement joins TRBV11-2 to TRBJ2-1; 12 nucleotides line up with TRBD2. V gave up 4 bases and J gave up 4 bases; unmatched junction bases: 5. This CDR3 is built from 16 residues. Germline CDR1 SGHAT, CDR2 FQNNGV. CDR3 in amino acids: CASSSYGTSGYNEQFF. The CDR3 nucleotides are TGTGCCAGCAGCTCGTACGGGACTAGCGGGTACAATGAGCAGTTCTTC.

The genes are TRBV13 and TRBJ1-1; D uncertain. V was clipped by 0 bases and J by 2 bases, with 13 bases between them. The CDR3 runs to 16 residues. Germline V gene sequence: CDR1 PRHDT, CDR2 FYEKMQ (reference sequence). CDR3 protein: CASSLGPPLRNTEAFF. The DNA for the CDR3 is TGTGCCAGCAGCTTAGGCCCACCCCTGAGAAACACTGAAGCTTTCTTT.

This clone has a handful of counts. This rearrangement joins TRBV10-1 to TRBJ1-5; 12 positions match TRBD1. Germline V gene lookup returns CDR1 WNHNN and CDR2 SYGVQD (reference sequence). V shed 6 bases, J shed 0 bases, and the junction held 9 bases outside the gene matches. The length of the CDR3 is 18 residues. The CDR3 bases are TGCGCCAGCAGAGTACCGGGACAGGGGGCGAGTAGCAATCAGCCCCAGCATTTT. Translation: CASRVPGQGASSNQPQHF.

The rearrangement joins TRBV5-4 to TRBJ2-3; weak D call: TRBD2 (6 bases). This CDR3 has 14 residues. V lost 9 bases to trimming and J lost 1 base, with 15 bases between them. The V gene's germline CDR1 is SGHNT and CDR2 YYREEE (reference sequence). The DNA for the CDR3 is TGTGCCACCTCGAAGATAGCGGGCACAGATACGCAGTATTTT. As protein: CATSKIAGTDTQYF.

This chain uses TRBV7-9 with TRBJ2-2, with a possible D match to TRBD1 (6 bases). This CDR3 comprises 17 residues. V dropped 1 base and J dropped 4 bases, with 16 bases sitting between them. Germline CDR1 and CDR2: SEHNR and FQNEAQ (reference sequence). The CDR3 here is CASSLVNRDFRTGELFF. CDR3 nucleotides: TGTGCCAGCAGCTTAGTTAACAGGGATTTTCGCACCGGGGAGCTGTTTTTT.

The chain employs TRBV11-2 and TRBJ2-7; 8 bases align to TRBD1. From germline, CDR1 is SGHAT and CDR2 FQNNGV. The CDR3 loop spans 16 amino acids. The V gene end was trimmed by 3 bases and the J gene end by 5 bases; junction bases not matched to a gene: 12. CDR3 protein: CASSLDRALVWNEQYF. The CDR3 coding sequence is TGTGCCAGCAGCTTGGACAGGGCGCTAGTGTGGAACGAGCAGTACTTC.

The rearrangement links TRBV2 to TRBJ1-1; D might be TRBD1 (6 bases). V lost 5 bases to trimming and J lost 3 bases, with 10 bases between them. CDR1 and CDR2 from the germline V gene are SNHLY and FYNNEI. This CDR3 spans 13 amino acids. CDR3 protein: CASSYYRDTEAFF. As DNA, the CDR3 is TGTGCCAGCAGTTACTACAGGGACACTGAAGCTTTCTTT. Supplemented by reference TRBV2 and TRBJ1-1, the full variable domain reads EPEVTQTPSHQVTQMGQEVILRCVPISNHLYFYWYRQILGQKVEFLVSFYNNEISEKSEIFDDQFSVERPDGSNFTLKIRSTKLEDSAMYFCASSYYRDTEAFFGQGTRLTVV.

The chain's CDR3 is CASSNPGQGDTEAFF. For the CDR3, the DNA is TGTGCCAGCAGTAATCCGGGACAGGGGGACACTGAAGCTTTCTTT. The chain is built from TRBV25-1 and TRBJ1-1; 11 bases align to TRBD1. The V gene's germline CDR1 is MGHDK and CDR2 SYGVNS. After removal of 5 bases from V and 3 bases from J, the junction contained 5 bases not matched to a gene. The CDR3 loop spans 15 amino acids.

The chain couples TRBV5-1 to TRBJ2-2; D not certain. This CDR3 contains 14 residues. CDR1 and CDR2 from the germline V gene are SGHRS and YFSETQ. Trimming shortened V by 0 bases and J by 4 bases, and 7 bases separated the two germline ends. CDR3 in amino acids: CASSLGGTTGELFF. As DNA, the CDR3 is TGCGCCAGCAGCTTGGGAGGAACCACCGGGGAGCTGTTTTTT.

For the CDR3, the DNA is TGTGCCAGTCGTGAAGCGGGAGGCGGGGATACGCAGTATTTT. This gives the protein CASREAGGGDTQYF. The genes are TRBV19 and TRBJ2-3, with 9 bases identical to TRBD2. The CDR3 contains 14 residues. Trimming removed 8 bases from V and 6 bases from J; junction bases left unmatched: 9. CDR1 and CDR2 (germline): LNHDA, SQIVND (reference sequence).

This chain uses TRBV4-1 with TRBJ1-4; TRBD1 aligns across 7 bases. The CDR3 has 15 residues. V shed 2 bases, J shed 8 bases, and the junction held 8 bases outside the gene matches. Germline CDR1 MGHRA, CDR2 YSYEKL. CDR3 DNA: TGCGCCAGCAGCCAACCGACAGGGACCGGAGAAAAACTGTTTTTT. Translation: CASSQPTGTGEKLFF.

The chain joins TRBV7-2 to TRBJ1-1; unclear D gene. The CDR3 has 14 residues. Germline values: CDR1 SGHTA, CDR2 FQGNSA. Deletions cut 5 bases from V and 0 bases from J, with 10 bases between. The CDR3 DNA follows: TGTGCCAGCAGCCGTGCGATCATGAACACTGAAGCTTTCTTT. Its protein product is CASSRAIMNTEAFF.

This clone was detected only a few times. The V gene is TRBV5-4, the J gene TRBJ2-7, with 12 bases matching TRBD1. Losses at the gene ends were 4 bases for V and 6 bases for J; bases not matched to a gene: 5. Per germline, CDR1 SGHNT and CDR2 YYREEE (reference sequence). This CDR3 has 14 residues. CDR3 bases: TGTGCCAGCAGCCCGGGACAGGGGGCCTCCGAGCAGTACTTC. As protein: CASSPGQGASEQYF.

The chain employs TRBV13 and TRBJ2-2, with D maybe TRBD2 (5 bases). This CDR3 region has 16 residues. Germline CDR1 reads PRHDT; CDR2 reads FYEKMQ (reference sequence). The germline V and J ends were trimmed by 7 bases and 2 bases, with 17 bases remaining between them. CDR3 sequence: CASTHGERINTGELFF. In DNA form, the CDR3 reads TGTGCCAGCACCCACGGGGAGCGGATTAACACCGGGGAGCTGTTTTTT.

The chain carries TRBV6-6 and TRBJ2-5; D is possibly TRBD1 (5 bases). V lost 2 bases and J lost 2, with 9 bases in between. CDR1 and CDR2 (germline): MNHNY, SVGAGI (reference sequence). The CDR3 is made up of 14 amino acids. Here the CDR3 DNA reads TGTGCCAGCAGTTACGGCCAGGGTCAAGAGACCCAGTACTTC. This sequence encodes CASSYGQGQETQYF.

V gene TRBV28 combines with J gene TRBJ2-7; 7 bases map to TRBD1. Per germline, CDR1 MDHEN and CDR2 SYDVKM. V dropped 6 bases and J dropped 2; count of bases not matched to a gene: 13. This CDR3 is built from 16 residues. The CDR3 DNA reads TGTGCCAGCAGATCCTATGGGACAGCTTTTGCCTACGAGCAGTACTTC. It encodes CASRSYGTAFAYEQYF.

This clone was counted a single time. CDR3 sequence (DNA): TGTGCCAGCAGTTCGGGAGACCGGGCCAAAAACATTCAGTACTTC. Translated, it gives CASSSGDRAKNIQYF. The V gene is TRBV6-5, the J gene TRBJ2-4; weak D call: TRBD2 (6 bases). The V gene lost 4 bases and the J gene lost 1 base, with 11 bases spanning the gap. The CDR3 has 15 amino acids. Germline CDR1 MNHEY, CDR2 SVGAGI.

V usage is TRBV28 and J usage is TRBJ1-5; tentative D call: TRBD1 (6 bases). V lost 0 bases and J lost 6, with 12 bases in between. Germline V gives CDR1 MDHEN, CDR2 SYDVKM. The CDR3 covers 15 residues. Here the CDR3 reads CASSLWGAKGQPQHF. The CDR3 DNA reads as TGTGCCAGCAGTTTATGGGGGGCGAAGGGTCAGCCCCAGCATTTT.

The chain uses TRBV28 and TRBJ2-7, with TRBD2 matching 10 bases. This CDR3 comprises 16 residues. Germline V gives CDR1 MDHEN, CDR2 SYDVKM. V shed 6 bases and J 5 bases; nucleotides not matched to a gene: 13. CDR3 coding DNA: TGTGCCAGCAGCCCACGGCGGGGACTAGCGCGAAACGAGCAGTACTTC. This sequence encodes CASSPRRGLARNEQYF.

The chain combines TRBV14 with TRBJ1-1; D perhaps matches TRBD1 (5 bases). Trimming removed 1 base at V and 11 bases at J, with 14 bases between. The germline CDR1 and CDR2 sequences are SGHDN and FVKESK. The CDR3 length is 13 residues. In DNA form, the CDR3 reads TGTGCCAGCAGCCAAGGAGGGCTCGGGGGGGCTTTCTTT. Its protein product is CASSQGGLGGAFF.